This T cell receptor beta chain derives from a study of blood T cell repertoires in COVID-19. Study-level background: Sample material is recorded as cDNA or gDNA derived from T cells, B-cell-depleted T cells, or PBMCs.

Authors' analysis steps: Estimation of nucleated cell counts relied on the amplification of reference gene primers. Clones were sequenced by immunoSEQ multiplex PCR, and TCRdb holds only the in-frame ones, with some missing. V and J calls plus clone size are reproduced from that table; the DNA served to infer D and trimming. The repertoire holds around 250,000 clones, with 70% to 90% as singletons. This TCR came from a woman between 45 and 65 years old who had recovered from COVID-19. Source material: PBMCs or T cells enriched from blood (not recorded which).

CDR3 nucleotide sequence: TGTGCCAGCAGGCTTTGGTTCAGGGGGAATGAAAAACTGTTTTTT. It yields the protein CASRLWFRGNEKLFF. The rearrangement joins TRBV12-1 to TRBJ1-4; TRBD1 is the table's D call and was not checked against the DNA. TRBV12-1 is given as a pseudogene. The CDR3 loop spans 15 amino acids.